This entry features one TCR beta chain sequence. The V gene lost 2 bases and the J gene lost 0 bases, with 8 bases spanning the gap. The germline gives CDR1 SEHNR, CDR2 FQNEAQ (reference sequence). There are 14 residues in the CDR3. Generated by immunoSEQ multiplex PCR, the TCRdb table keeps only in-frame clones and is missing some. The table records more than 40,000 clones, around 92% of them present only once. This sample stems from a study of T cell changes during pregnancy in multiple sclerosis. The genes are TRBV7-9 and TRBJ2-7; TRBD2 might be the D (5 bases). The TCR originated in a female donor with multiple sclerosis, enrolled in a pregnancy study. The sample in question was CD8+ T cells from peripheral blood mononuclear cells, obtained after pregnancy. Written as DNA, the CDR3 is TGTGCCAGCAGCTTAAGCGGTAGCTCCTACGAGCAGTACTTC. Translated: CASSLSGSSYEQYF.